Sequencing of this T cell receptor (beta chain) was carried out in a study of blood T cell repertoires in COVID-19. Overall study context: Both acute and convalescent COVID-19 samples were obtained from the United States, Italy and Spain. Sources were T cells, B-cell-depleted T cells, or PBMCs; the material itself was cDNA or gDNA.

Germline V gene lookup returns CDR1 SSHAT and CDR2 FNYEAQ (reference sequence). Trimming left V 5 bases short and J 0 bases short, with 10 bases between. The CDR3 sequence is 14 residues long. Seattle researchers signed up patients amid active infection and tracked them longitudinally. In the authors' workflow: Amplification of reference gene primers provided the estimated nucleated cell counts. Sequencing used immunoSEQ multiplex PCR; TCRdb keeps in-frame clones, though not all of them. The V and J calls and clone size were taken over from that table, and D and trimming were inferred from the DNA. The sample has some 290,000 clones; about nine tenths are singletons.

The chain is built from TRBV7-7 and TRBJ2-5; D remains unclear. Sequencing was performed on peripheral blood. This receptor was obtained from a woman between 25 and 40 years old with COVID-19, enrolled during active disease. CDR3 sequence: CASSATLYQETQYF. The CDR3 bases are TGTGCCAGCAGCGCGACTTTGTACCAAGAGACCCAGTACTTC. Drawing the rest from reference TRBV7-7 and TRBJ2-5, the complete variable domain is GAGVSQSPRYKVTKRGQDVTLRCDPISSHATLYWYQQALGQGPEFLTYFNYEAQPDKSGLPSDRFSAERPEGSISTLTIQRTEQRDSAMYRCASSATLYQETQYFGPGTRLLVL.